This TCR beta chain was found in a study of T-cell reconstitution after alpha-beta-depleted transplantation in children (dated by TCRdb to about 2016). The study in broad terms: Using TCR repertoire profiling, the study quantitatively followed how T-cell immune reconstitution unfolded in children after TCRalphabeta/CD19-depleted allogeneic hematopoietic cell transplantation. Summary of the overall study and its limitations: Hyperexpanded clone frequencies declined over subsequent months; after one year, T-cell counts and TCRbeta diversity were mostly attributed to newly produced T cells. About two months after transplant, the apparently early recovery of alphabetaT-cell counts reportedly depended on just several hundred clones that had expanded rapidly and came from non-depleted graft cells. The high TCRbeta diversity at day 60 in some patients was ascribed to recipient T cells and intrathymic progenitors that had survived conditioning.

From the cysteine up to the phenylalanine, the CDR3 has a length of 16 residues. Only CDR3 DNA is held: 48 bases, read in frame from base 1. Germline trimming amounts to 1 base on V and 2 bases on J, with 5 as the count of junction bases outside the gene matches. CDR1 and CDR2 are drawn from the germline V gene: SGHTA, FQGNSA. The library relied on PCR. The sequencer listed for this sample is Illumina HiSeq 2500. To normalize quantification of the TCRbeta repertoire, the TCR libraries were built with molecular barcoding that relied on unique molecular identifiers. The raw public data were reprocessed by TCRdb itself: fastp quality trimming at Q25, MiXCR clonotype calling, in-frame beta chains only. Rows matching on CDR3 protein sequence are summarized as one entry with the most common DNA and genes. In all, the sample holds approximately 630,000 distinct CDR3 sequences, and 10% to 15% of those were seen once. About 0.77% of the sample is in the top ten clones.

The sample holds many counts of this clonotype. The specificity of this receptor is unknown. The sample holds no much larger clone one base away, and base qualities are not on file. In the paper's terms, the treatment or condition label means: allogeneic hematopoietic cell transplantation with graft depleted of TCRalphabeta T cells and CD19 B cells. The transplant recipients were children given TCRalphabeta/CD19-depleted allogeneic hematopoietic cell grafts. The chain joins TRBV7-2 to TRBJ2-1; 7 middle bases align to TRBD2. This receptor was taken from a girl aged 2 to 9 with congenital amegakaryocytic thrombocytopenia, due to receive a stem cell transplant. Sequences were derived from PBMCs, sampled before TCRalphabeta/CD19-depleted stem cell transplant. The CDR3 is CASSLVAGDAYNEQFF. The nucleotides read TGTGCCAGCAGCTTAGTGGCGGGAGATGCCTACAATGAGCAGTTCTTC. Outside the CDR3, residues come from the reference TRBV7-2 and TRBJ2-1 proteins, so the full variable domain is: GAGVSQSPSNKVTEKGKDVELRCDPISGHTALYWYRQSLGQGLEFLIYFQGNSAPDKSGLPSDRFSAERTGGSVSTLTIQRTQQEDSAVYLCASSLVAGDAYNEQFFGPGTRLTVL.